This paragraph covers one T cell receptor beta chain sequence. Its target antigen remains unknown. No much larger clone is present one base from it, and per-base qualities are unavailable. Reading the germline V gene gives CDR1 MNHEY and CDR2 SVGAGI. The CDR3 runs 13 residues from the cysteine to the phenylalanine. Only the CDR3 part of the read is kept: 39 bases, read in frame from the first base. Trimming accounts for 5 bases at V and 6 bases at J, while the number of junction bases matched to no gene is 4. The sample's time point label is to be understood as: about 28 days (+/-7) after the second vaccine dose. AZD1222 recipients whose second dose came at about 4 weeks and those whose second dose came at about 12 weeks were combined into one group, since spike-specific TCR depth and breadth did not differ between the two schedules. Samples from vaccinated people were obtained from the UK trials COV001 and COV002, which included a single-blind randomized controlled phase 2/3 trial of AZD1222 (ChAdOx1 nCoV-19) in healthy adults. Trial participant PBMC samples were collected at day 0 and day 28 after the second dose for TCRbeta chain sequencing.

The source of the sample is a study of T cell responses to AZD1222 COVID-19 vaccine (dated by TCRdb to the early 2020s). Regarding the study in general: TCR sequencing covered more than 230 trial participants: nearly 210 given two doses of AZD1222 and about 26 given two doses of MenACWY control vaccine. Trial participants were enrolled into age subgroups of 18-55, 56-69 and 70-plus years, which contained about 150, 27 and 61 TCR-sequenced participants, respectively.

What the authors observed across the whole study: Because no samples from the day 14 peak response were available, repertoires could be characterized only after the peak T cell response. Only five to seven AZD1222 recipients were SARS-CoV-2 seropositive at baseline, limiting conclusions about previously exposed vaccinees. Spike-specific TCR breadth and depth rose significantly after two AZD1222 doses compared with day 0 and with MenACWY recipients. The whole spike protein was spanned by vaccine-associated CD4 TCRs, and dominant responses were seen in regions 160-218 and 743-854. Participants were mostly white British, with more females than males. The authors suggested clonal diversity may have been underestimated. Reportedly, close to half of the unique spike-specific TCRs recognized epitopes lying outside the regions that are mutated in the B.1.351 and B.1.1.7 variants. The 56-69-year group was small, and its depth increase did not reach significance, likely because of low power.

The CDR3 regions of human TCRbeta chains were analyzed by immunosequencing. Per the source publication's procedure: TCRs in the repertoires were matched against a reference library of SARS-CoV-2-specific TCRs that had been generated with the MIRA antigen-specificity platform. Breadth was defined as the fraction of unique TCRs that were SARS-CoV-2-associated. Depth was defined as the fraction of total T cells that were SARS-CoV-2-associated. Using the MIRA data, every spike-specific TCR was mapped to the spike region that the TCR reacted to and assigned to either a CD4 or a CD8 class. Log10-transformed breadth and depth values were compared by one-way ANOVA with Sidak's multiple comparisons tests. Sourced from immuneACCESS, this table was stored by TCRdb with only in-frame sequences that have V and J called. A share of the clones is absent; for the studies checked, an unresolved V gene accounts for under half, and the remainder has no known explanation. D and trimming come from the DNA, and the V and J calls and clone size come from that table. Counted in this sample were some 130,000 clones; roughly 90% of them appeared once. Approximately 2.6% of the sample is taken by the ten largest.

Recombination joined TRBV6-5 with TRBJ1-5; the central 7 bases match TRBD1. The sample was peripheral blood, taken 28 days after the second AZD1222 dose. The sequence came from an adult who received the AZD1222 COVID-19 vaccine. The nucleotide sequence is TGTGCCAGCAGTCGGGACAGCGTTCAGCCCCAGCATTTT. The encoded protein is CASSRDSVQPQHF.